These T cell receptor beta chains were read from a single sample in a study of shared clonotypes between healthy human individuals. Assay used: immunoSEQ multiplex PCR; TCRdb lists only in-frame clones, some missing. Counted here are roughly 1,100,000 clones, around 74% occurring once; the ten biggest clones make up about 1.5%. Sequencing input: memory CD4+ T cells sorted from blood. Every receptor here comes from a man between 18 and 29 years old in good health. CDR3s include the opening cysteine and the closing phenylalanine or tryptophan. Fields, in order: J gene, V gene, CDR3 protein.

J gene: TRBJ1-2; V gene: TRBV6-5; CDR3 protein: CASSYSAGTAVYGYTF
J gene: TRBJ2-3; V gene: TRBV10-3; CDR3 protein: CAISAGSGVGTDTQYF
J gene: TRBJ2-5; V gene: TRBV2; CDR3 protein: CASRARGGPIGQYF
J gene: TRBJ2-3; V gene: TRBV5-6; CDR3 protein: CASSFARSDTQYF
J gene: TRBJ2-7; V gene: TRBV7-8; CDR3 protein: CASSIGDLNMQYF
J gene: TRBJ2-7; V gene: TRBV5-3; CDR3 protein: CASSRGDLPTYEQYF
J gene: TRBJ2-2; V gene: TRBV10-3; CDR3 protein: CAISEGAGNTGELFF
J gene: TRBJ1-1; V gene: TRBV5-1; CDR3 protein: CASSLDLQGTEAFF
J gene: TRBJ1-5; V gene: TRBV2; CDR3 protein: CASSEGNNQPQHF
J gene: TRBJ2-5; V gene: TRBV6-1; CDR3 protein: CASSVTSGGLGETQYF
J gene: TRBJ2-7; V gene: TRBV6-5; CDR3 protein: CASGQGASYEQYF
J gene: TRBJ1-6; V gene: TRBV15; CDR3 protein: CATSSTDRQINSPLHF
J gene: TRBJ2-3; V gene: TRBV28; CDR3 protein: CASSLPGSTDTQYF
J gene: TRBJ1-4; V gene: TRBV5-1; CDR3 protein: CASSKGTDNEKLFF
J gene: TRBJ2-1; V gene: TRBV5-4; CDR3 protein: CASSPREGQNEQFF
J gene: TRBJ1-4; V gene: TRBV4-2; CDR3 protein: CASSQQQGPATNEKLFF
J gene: TRBJ1-3; V gene: TRBV28; CDR3 protein: CASSFYGGNTIYF
J gene: TRBJ1-1; V gene: TRBV6-5; CDR3 protein: CASTDRGVLAFF
J gene: TRBJ1-3; V gene: TRBV9; CDR3 protein: CASSSTRGGRNTIYF
J gene: TRBJ2-1; V gene: TRBV5-8; CDR3 protein: CASSQGDRGRFNEQFF
J gene: TRBJ2-4; V gene: TRBV19; CDR3 protein: CATQQGVGIQYF
J gene: TRBJ1-1; V gene: TRBV5-1; CDR3 protein: CASSPGTGREAFF
J gene: TRBJ1-2; V gene: TRBV29-1; CDR3 protein: CSVGTGVTRGGYTF
J gene: TRBJ1-3; V gene: TRBV30; CDR3 protein: CGLISGNTIYF